These 9 T cell receptor beta chains were all obtained from the same sample, sequenced in a study of regulatory T cells in long-lasting Graves disease. The time point is: newly diagnosed GD, antithyroid drugs for less than 3 months. From PBMCs, RNA was extracted and then used to make the TCR library. Construction of the TCR beta libraries employed iRepertoire HTBI primers in conjunction with Arm-PCR of CDR3 regions. MiXCR was run by TCRdb on the multiplex PCR reads, yielding one entry per CDR3 protein. The sample has some 320,000 distinct CDR3 sequences, more than 15% seen once. The source was peripheral blood mononuclear cells (PBMCs), collected at new diagnosis, from a patient treated with antithyroid drugs. The receptors here all came from a female donor with Graves disease.

This clonotype was counted at least ten times. The V gene is TRBV6-1, the J gene TRBJ1-3; 7 bases agree with TRBD1. The trim removed 6 bases at V and 2 bases at J, leaving 1 base unmatched. In germline, CDR1 is MNHNS, CDR2 SASEGT. The CDR3 extends over 13 amino acids. The CDR3 loop is CASRQGAGNTIYF. The CDR3 region has the DNA TGTGCCAGCAGGCAGGGGGCTGGAAACACCATATATTTT.

The sample holds many counts of this clonotype. The gene calls are TRBV3-1 and TRBJ2-7; 9 bases are shared with TRBD1. The CDR3 is 15 residues long. J lost 3 bases, V lost 4 bases, and 7 bases had no gene match. Per germline, CDR1 LGHDT and CDR2 YNNKEL (reference sequence). The CDR3 nucleotides are TGTGCCAGCAGCCCCGGGACAGGGCCCTTCTACGAGCAGTACTTC. As protein: CASSPGTGPFYEQYF.

V is TRBV19 and J is TRBJ1-5; D is ambiguous. V was trimmed by 5 bases and J by 2 bases, leaving 1 base between them. In germline, CDR1 is LNHDA, CDR2 SQIVND (reference sequence). The CDR3 totals 11 residues. CDR3 sequence (DNA): TGTGCCAGTAGTGGCAATCAGCCCCAGCATTTT. Translating gives CASSGNQPQHF.

This clonotype was found many times. V and J are TRBV28 and TRBJ1-5; 10 bases map to TRBD1. Trimming cost V 8 bases and J 6 bases; bases outside gene matches: 7. The CDR3 contains 14 residues. In germline, CDR1 is MDHEN, CDR2 SYDVKM. CDR3 loop: CASLTGQGGQPQHF. CDR3 sequence (DNA): TGTGCCAGCTTGACCGGACAGGGGGGTCAGCCCCAGCATTTT.

Many counts were recorded for this clonotype. The chain combines TRBV27 with TRBJ2-1; 12 bases align to TRBD2. V shed 8 bases, J shed 1 base, and the junction held 9 bases outside the gene matches. Germline V CDR1 and CDR2: MNHEY, SMNVEV (reference sequence). The CDR3 is 17 residues long. CDR3 nucleotides: TGTGCCAGCCGTTCTGGCGGACTAGCGGGATCCTACAATGAGCAGTTCTTC. Translated, it gives CASRSGGLAGSYNEQFF.

This chain connects TRBV6-1 to TRBJ2-4; the D gene is possibly TRBD1 (5 bases). CDR3 length equals 14 residues. The V gene lost 6 bases and the J gene lost 1 base, with 10 bases spanning the gap. Germline CDR1 is MNHNS and CDR2 is SASEGT. The CDR3 DNA reads TGTGCCAGCAGCAGGGATCCCGCCAAAAACATTCAGTACTTC. Amino acids: CASSRDPAKNIQYF.

The chain carries TRBV6-2 or TRBV6-3 and TRBJ1-5; maybe TRBD1 (6 bases). Germline CDR1 reads MNHEY; CDR2 reads SVGEGT. Trimming removed 4 bases at V and 5 bases at J, with 12 bases between. This CDR3 is built from 14 residues. The CDR3 region has the DNA TGTGCCAGCAGTTTCAGGGGTACGGATCAGCCCCAGCATTTT. Protein sequence: CASSFRGTDQPQHF.

V usage is TRBV19 and J usage is TRBJ2-3; TRBD1 is a possible D gene (5 bases). The CDR3 contains 15 residues. V was clipped by 4 bases and J by 2 bases, with 13 bases between them. From germline, CDR1 is LNHDA and CDR2 SQIVND (reference sequence). The DNA for the CDR3 is TGTGCCAGTAGTAGAAGGCAGGGCCTCACAGATACGCAGTATTTT. Amino acids: CASSRRQGLTDTQYF.

This clonotype was detected ten times or more. The V call is TRBV28, the J call TRBJ1-1; 9 bases are shared with TRBD1. Germline V gene lookup returns CDR1 MDHEN and CDR2 SYDVKM. The CDR3 consists of 15 residues. After removal of 5 bases from V and 5 bases from J, the junction contained 9 bases not matched to a gene. CDR3 loop: CASSPTTGGMTEAFF. CDR3 DNA: TGTGCCAGCAGTCCTACGACAGGGGGTATGACTGAAGCTTTCTTT.